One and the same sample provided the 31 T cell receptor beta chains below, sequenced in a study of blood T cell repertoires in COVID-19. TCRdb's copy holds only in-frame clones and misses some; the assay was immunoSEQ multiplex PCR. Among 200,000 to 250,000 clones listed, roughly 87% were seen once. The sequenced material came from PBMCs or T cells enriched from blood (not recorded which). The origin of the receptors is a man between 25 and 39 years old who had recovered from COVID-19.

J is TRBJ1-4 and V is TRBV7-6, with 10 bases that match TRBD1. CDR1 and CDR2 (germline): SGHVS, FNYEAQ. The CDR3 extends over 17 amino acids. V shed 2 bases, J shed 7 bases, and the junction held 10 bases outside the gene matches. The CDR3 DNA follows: TGTGCCAGCAGCTTACACCTTCCGGGACAGGGGCGTGAAAAACTGTTTTTT. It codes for CASSLHLPGQGREKLFF. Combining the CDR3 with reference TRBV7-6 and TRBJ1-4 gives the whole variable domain GAGVSQSPRYKVTKRGQDVALRCDPISGHVSLYWYRQALGQGPEFLTYFNYEAQQDKSGLPNDRFSAERPEGSISTLTIQRTEQRDSAMYRCASSLHLPGQGREKLFFGSGTQLSVL.

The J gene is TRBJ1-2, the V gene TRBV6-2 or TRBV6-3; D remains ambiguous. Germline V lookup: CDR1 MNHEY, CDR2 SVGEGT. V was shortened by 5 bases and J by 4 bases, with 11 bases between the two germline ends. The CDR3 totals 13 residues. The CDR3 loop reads CASSKLVRYGYTF. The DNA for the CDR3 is TGTGCCAGCAGTAAGCTCGTGCGCTATGGCTACACCTTC.

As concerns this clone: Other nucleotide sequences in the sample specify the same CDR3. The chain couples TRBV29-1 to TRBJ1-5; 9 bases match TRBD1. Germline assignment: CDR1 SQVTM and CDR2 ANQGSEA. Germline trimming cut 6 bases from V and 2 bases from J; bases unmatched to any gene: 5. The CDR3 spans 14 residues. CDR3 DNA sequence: TGCAGCGTCGGGACAGGGCGGGGCAATCAGCCCCAGCATTTT. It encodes CSVGTGRGNQPQHF.

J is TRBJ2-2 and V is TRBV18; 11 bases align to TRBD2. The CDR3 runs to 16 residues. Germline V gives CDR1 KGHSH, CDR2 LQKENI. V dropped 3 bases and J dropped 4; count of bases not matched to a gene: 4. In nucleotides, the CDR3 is TGTGCCAGCTCACCCCCGGGACTAGCGGTCACCGGGGAGCTGTTTTTT. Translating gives CASSPPGLAVTGELFF.

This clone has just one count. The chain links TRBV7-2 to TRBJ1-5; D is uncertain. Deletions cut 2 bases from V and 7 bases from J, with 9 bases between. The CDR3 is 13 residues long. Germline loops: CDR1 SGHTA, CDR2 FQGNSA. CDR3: CASSLLWRQPQHF. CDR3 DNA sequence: TGTGCCAGCAGCTTACTGTGGAGGCAGCCCCAGCATTTT.

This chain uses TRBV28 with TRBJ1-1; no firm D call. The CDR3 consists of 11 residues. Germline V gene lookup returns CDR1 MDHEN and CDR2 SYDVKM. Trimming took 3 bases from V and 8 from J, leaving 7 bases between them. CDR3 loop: CASSLMEEAFF. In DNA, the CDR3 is TGTGCCAGCAGTTTGATGGAGGAAGCTTTCTTT.

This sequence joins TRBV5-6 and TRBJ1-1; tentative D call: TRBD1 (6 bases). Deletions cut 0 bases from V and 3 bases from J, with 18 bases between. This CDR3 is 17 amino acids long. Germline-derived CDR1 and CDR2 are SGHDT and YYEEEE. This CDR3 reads CASSLALTGTTDTEAFF. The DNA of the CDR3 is TGTGCCAGCAGCTTGGCTCTGACCGGGACAACGGACACTGAAGCTTTCTTT.

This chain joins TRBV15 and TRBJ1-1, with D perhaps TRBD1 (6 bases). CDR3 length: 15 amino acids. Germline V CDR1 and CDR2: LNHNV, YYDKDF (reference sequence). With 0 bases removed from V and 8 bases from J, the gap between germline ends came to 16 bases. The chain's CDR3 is CATSRDMITGQEAFF. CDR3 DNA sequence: TGTGCCACCAGCAGAGATATGATTACTGGACAGGAAGCTTTCTTT.

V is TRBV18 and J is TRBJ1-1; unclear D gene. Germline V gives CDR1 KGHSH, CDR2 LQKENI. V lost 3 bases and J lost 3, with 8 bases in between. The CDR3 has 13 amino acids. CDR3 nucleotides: TGTGCCAGCTCACCCGGGTCTGACACTGAAGCTTTCTTT. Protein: CASSPGSDTEAFF.

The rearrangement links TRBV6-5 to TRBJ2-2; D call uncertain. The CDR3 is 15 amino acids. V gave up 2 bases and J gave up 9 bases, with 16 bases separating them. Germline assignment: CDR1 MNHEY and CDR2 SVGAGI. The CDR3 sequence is CASSYDGSLARELFF. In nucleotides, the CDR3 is TGTGCCAGCAGTTACGATGGTAGTCTCGCTAGGGAGCTGTTTTTT.

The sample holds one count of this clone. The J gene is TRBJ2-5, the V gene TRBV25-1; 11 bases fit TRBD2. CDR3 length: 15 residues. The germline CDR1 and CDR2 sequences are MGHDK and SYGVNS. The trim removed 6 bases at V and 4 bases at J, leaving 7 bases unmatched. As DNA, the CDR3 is TGTGCCAGCAGCCATAGCGGGAGGGCGGGAGAGACCCAGTACTTC. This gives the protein CASSHSGRAGETQYF.

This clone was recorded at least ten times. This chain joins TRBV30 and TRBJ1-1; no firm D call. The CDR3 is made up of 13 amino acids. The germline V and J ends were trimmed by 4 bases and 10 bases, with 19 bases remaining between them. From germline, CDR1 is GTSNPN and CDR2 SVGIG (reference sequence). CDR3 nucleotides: TGTGCCTGGATCCCCCACAGCCAAGGAGGAGCTTTCTTT. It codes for CAWIPHSQGGAFF.

The CDR3 coding sequence is TGCGCCAGCAGCAACAGGGACTACGAGCAGTACTTC. Protein product: CASSNRDYEQYF. V usage is TRBV5-1 and J usage is TRBJ2-7, with D maybe TRBD1 (6 bases). The CDR3 length is 12 residues. Germline V gives CDR1 SGHRS, CDR2 YFSETQ. Between the trimmed V and J ends, which lost 4 bases and 3 bases, there was a span of 8 bases.

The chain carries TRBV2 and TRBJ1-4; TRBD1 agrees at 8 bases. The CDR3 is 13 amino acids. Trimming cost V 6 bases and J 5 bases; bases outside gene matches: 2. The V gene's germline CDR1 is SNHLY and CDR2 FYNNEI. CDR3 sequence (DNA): TGTGCCAGCAGCGGACAGGGAAATGAAAAACTGTTTTTT. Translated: CASSGQGNEKLFF.

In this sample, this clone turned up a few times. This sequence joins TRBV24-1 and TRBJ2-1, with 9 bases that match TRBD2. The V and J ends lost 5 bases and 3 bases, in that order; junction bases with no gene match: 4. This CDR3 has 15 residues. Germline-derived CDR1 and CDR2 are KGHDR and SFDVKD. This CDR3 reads CATSGERGVYNEQFF. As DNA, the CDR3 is TGTGCCACCAGTGGAGAGCGGGGGGTCTACAATGAGCAGTTCTTC.

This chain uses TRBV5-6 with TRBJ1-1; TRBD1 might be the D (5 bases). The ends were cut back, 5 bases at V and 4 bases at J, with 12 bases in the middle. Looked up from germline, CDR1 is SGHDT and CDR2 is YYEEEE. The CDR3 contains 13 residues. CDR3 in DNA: TGTGCCAGCAGGTTCACGGGGGGCACTGAAGCTTTCTTT. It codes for CASRFTGGTEAFF.

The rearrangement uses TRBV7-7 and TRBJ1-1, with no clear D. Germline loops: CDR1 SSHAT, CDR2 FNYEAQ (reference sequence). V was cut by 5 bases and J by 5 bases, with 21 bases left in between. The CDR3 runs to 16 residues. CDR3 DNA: TGTGCCAGCAGCCGCTTGGAGGCGGTTTTGGATACTGAAGCTTTCTTT. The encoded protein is CASSRLEAVLDTEAFF.

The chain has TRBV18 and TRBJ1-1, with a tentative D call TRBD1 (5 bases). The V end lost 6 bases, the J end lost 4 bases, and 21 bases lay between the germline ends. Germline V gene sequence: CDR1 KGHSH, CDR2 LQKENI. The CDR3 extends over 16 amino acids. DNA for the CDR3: TGTGCCAGCTCCCTCCACGTTGGGGCTATCGGCACTGAAGCTTTCTTT. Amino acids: CASSLHVGAIGTEAFF.

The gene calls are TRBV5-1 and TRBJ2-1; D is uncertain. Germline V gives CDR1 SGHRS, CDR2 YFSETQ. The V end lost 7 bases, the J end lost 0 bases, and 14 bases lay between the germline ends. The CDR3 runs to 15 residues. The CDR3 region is CASGSGPGSYNEQFF. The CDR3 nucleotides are TGCGCCAGCGGATCAGGTCCAGGCTCCTACAATGAGCAGTTCTTC.

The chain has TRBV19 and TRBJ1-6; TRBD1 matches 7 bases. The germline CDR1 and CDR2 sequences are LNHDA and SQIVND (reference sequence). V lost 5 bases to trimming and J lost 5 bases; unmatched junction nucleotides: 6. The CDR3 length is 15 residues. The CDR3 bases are TGTGCCAGTAGTGCAGAGGGGGCCGATAATTCACCCCTCCACTTT. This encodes CASSAEGADNSPLHF.

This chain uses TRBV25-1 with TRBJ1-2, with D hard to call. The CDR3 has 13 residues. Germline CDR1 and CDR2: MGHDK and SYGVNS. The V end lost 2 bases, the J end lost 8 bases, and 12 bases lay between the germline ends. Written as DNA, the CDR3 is TGTGCCAGCAGTGAAACGATCACTCGGGGCTACACCTTC. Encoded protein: CASSETITRGYTF.

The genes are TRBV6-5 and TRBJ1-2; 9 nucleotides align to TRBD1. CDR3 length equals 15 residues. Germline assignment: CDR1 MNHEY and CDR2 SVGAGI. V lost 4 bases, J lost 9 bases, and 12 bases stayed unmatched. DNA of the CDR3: TGTGCCAGCAGTTCTCTTGGGACAGGGATTAGTCGCTACACCTTC. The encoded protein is CASSSLGTGISRYTF.

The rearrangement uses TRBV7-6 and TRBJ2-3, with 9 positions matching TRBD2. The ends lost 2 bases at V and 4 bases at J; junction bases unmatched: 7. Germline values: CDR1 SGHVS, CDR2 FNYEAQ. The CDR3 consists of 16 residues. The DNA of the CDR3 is TGTGCCAGCAGCTTACGTGGCGGGGGGGCGGCAGATACGCAGTATTTT. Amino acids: CASSLRGGGAADTQYF. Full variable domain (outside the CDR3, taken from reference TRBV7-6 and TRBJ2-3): GAGVSQSPRYKVTKRGQDVALRCDPISGHVSLYWYRQALGQGPEFLTYFNYEAQQDKSGLPNDRFSAERPEGSISTLTIQRTEQRDSAMYRCASSLRGGGAADTQYFGPGTRLTVL.

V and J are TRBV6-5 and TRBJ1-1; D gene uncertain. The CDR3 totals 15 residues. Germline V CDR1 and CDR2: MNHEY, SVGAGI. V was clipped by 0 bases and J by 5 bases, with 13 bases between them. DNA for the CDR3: TGTGCCAGCAGTTACTCAATTTCTGAGGGAACTGAAGCTTTCTTT. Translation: CASSYSISEGTEAFF.

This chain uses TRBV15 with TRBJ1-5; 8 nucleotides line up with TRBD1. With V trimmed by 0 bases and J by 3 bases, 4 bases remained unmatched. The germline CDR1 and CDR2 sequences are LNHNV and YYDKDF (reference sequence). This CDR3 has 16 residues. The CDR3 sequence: CATSREGQAPNQPQHF. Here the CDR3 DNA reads TGTGCCACCAGCAGAGAGGGACAGGCCCCCAATCAGCCCCAGCATTTT.

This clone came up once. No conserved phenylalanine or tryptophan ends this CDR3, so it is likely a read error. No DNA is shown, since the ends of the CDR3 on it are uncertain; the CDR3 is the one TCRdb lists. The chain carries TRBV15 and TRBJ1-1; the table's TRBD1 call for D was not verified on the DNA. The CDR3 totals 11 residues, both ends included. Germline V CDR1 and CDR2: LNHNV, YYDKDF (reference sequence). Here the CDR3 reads CATIGDRGPSP.

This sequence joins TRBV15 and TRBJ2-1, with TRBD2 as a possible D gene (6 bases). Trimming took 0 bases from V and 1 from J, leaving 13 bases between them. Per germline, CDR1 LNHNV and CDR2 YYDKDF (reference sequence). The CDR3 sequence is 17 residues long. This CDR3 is CATSRDDTAGSYNEQFF. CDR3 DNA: TGTGCCACCAGCAGAGACGATACGGCGGGGTCCTACAATGAGCAGTTCTTC.

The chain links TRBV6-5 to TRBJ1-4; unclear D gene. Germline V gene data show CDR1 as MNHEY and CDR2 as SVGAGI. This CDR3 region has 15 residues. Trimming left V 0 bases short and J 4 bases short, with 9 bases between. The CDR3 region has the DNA TGTGCCAGCAGTTACTCGATCACAGATAATGAAAAACTGTTTTTT. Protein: CASSYSITDNEKLFF.

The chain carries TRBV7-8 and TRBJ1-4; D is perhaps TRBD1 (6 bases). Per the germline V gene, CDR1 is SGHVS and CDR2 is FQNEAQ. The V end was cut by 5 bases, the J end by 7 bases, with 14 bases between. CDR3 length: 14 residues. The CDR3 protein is CASSLGALSEKLFF. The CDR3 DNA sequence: TGTGCCAGCAGCCTGGGGGCGCTTAGTGAAAAACTGTTTTTT.

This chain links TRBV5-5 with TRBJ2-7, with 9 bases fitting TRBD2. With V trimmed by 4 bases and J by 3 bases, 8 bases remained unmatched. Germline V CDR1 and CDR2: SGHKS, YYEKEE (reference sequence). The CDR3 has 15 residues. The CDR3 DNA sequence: TGTGCCAGCAGCCACCCTAGCGGGACTTTCTACGAGCAGTACTTC. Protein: CASSHPSGTFYEQYF.

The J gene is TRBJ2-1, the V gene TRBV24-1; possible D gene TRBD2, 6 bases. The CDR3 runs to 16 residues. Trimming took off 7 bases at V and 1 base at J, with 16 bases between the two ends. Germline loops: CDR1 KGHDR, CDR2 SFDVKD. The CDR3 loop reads CATSRFLAGSYNEQFF. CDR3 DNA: TGTGCCACCAGCCGATTCCTGGCGGGGTCCTACAATGAGCAGTTCTTC.